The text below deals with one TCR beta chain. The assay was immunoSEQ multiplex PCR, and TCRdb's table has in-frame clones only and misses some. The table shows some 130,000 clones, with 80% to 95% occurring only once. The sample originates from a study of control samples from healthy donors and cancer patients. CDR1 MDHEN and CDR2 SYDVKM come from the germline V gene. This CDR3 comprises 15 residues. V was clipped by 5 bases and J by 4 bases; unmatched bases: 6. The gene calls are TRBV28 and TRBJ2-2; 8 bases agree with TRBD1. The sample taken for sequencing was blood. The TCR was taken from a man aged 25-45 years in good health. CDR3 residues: CASSVGTGGTGELFF. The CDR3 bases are TGTGCCAGCAGTGTCGGGACAGGAGGCACCGGGGAGCTGTTTTTT.